This T cell receptor (beta chain) derives from a study of early T cells in non-severe SARS-CoV-2 infection. TCRdb re-analysed the 5' RACE reads in MiXCR, keeping a single row per CDR3 protein. In the table there are about 47,000 distinct CDR3 sequences, around 10% of which are singletons. This CDR3 is 14 amino acids long. Per germline, CDR1 SGHNT and CDR2 YENEEA. With V trimmed by 4 bases and J by 6 bases, 7 bases remained unmatched. The TCR comes from an adult who was a healthcare worker with PCR-confirmed SARS-CoV-2 infection or an uninfected control (not recorded which). The chain joins TRBV11-3 to TRBJ2-3; TRBD2 agrees at 7 bases. The sample consisted of whole blood. The chain's CDR3 is CASSSAGVGDTQYF. The CDR3 bases are TGTGCCAGCAGCTCCGCGGGGGTGGGGGATACGCAGTATTTT. The full variable domain, its missing parts supplied by reference TRBV11-3 and TRBJ2-3, is EAGVVQSPRYKIIEKKQPVAFWCNPISGHNTLYWYLQNLGQGPELLIRYENEEAVDDSQLPKDRFSAERLKGVDSTLKIQPAELGDSAVYLCASSSAGVGDTQYFGPGTRLTVL.